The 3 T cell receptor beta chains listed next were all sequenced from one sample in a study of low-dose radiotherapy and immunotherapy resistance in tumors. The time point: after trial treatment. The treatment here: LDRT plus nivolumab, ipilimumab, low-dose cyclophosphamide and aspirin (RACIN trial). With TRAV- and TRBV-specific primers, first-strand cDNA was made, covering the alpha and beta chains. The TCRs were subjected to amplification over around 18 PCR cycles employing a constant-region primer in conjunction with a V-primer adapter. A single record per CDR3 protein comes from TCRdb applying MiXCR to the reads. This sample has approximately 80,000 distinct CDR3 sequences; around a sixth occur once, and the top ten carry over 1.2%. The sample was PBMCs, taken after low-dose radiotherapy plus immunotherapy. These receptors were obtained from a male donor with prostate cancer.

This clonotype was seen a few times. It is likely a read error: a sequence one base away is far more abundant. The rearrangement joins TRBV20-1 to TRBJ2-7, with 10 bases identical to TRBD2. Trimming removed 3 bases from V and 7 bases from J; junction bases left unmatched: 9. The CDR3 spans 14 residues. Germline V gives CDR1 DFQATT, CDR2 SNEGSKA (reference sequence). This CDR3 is CSASPSGGYNEQYF. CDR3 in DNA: TGCAGTGCTAGTCCTAGCGGGGGATACAATGAGCAGTACTTC.

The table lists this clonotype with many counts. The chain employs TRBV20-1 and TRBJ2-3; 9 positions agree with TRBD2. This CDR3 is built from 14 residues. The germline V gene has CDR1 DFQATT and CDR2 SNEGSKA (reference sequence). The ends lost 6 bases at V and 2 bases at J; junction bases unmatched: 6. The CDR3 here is CSASPSGITDTQYF. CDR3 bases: TGCAGTGCATCCCCTAGCGGGATCACAGATACGCAGTATTTT.

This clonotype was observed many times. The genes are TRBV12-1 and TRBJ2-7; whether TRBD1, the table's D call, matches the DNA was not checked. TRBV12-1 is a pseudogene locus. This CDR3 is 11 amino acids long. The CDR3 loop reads CAGDRPYEQYF. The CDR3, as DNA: TGTGCCGGGGACAGGCCCTACGAGCAGTACTTC.